These T cell receptor beta chains were read from a single sample in a study of tumor-infiltrating lymphocytes in localized non-small cell lung cancer. Libraries were prepared by immunoSEQ multiplex PCR; TCRdb keeps only in-frame clonotypes and omits some of them. This sample carries under 15,000 clones, roughly 80% of them seen once, and the ten largest clones take roughly 12%. The sample was lung tumor tissue. These receptors came from a human donor with non-small cell lung cancer. Both conserved end residues are part of each CDR3. A D gene is named only where the DNA matches it firmly. Not all rows give a size; the values are once, few, many and, for expanded clones, a class.

J	size	D	V	CDR3	DNA
TRBJ2-1	once	TRBD2	TRBV25-1	CASSEPLADNEQFF	TGTGCCAGCAGTGAGCCACTAGCGGACAATGAGCAGTTCTTC
TRBJ2-7	NA	TRBD1	TRBV18	CASSPRGTEYEQYF	TGTGCCAGCTCACCAAGGGGGACAGAATACGAGCAGTACTTC
TRBJ2-2	NA	TRBD1	TRBV6-5	CASGRDRANTGELFF	TGTGCCAGCGGACGGGACAGGGCGAACACCGGGGAGCTGTTTTTT
TRBJ1-1	NA	TRBD1	TRBV4-3	CASSQDRGINTEAFF	TGCGCCAGCAGCCAAGACAGGGGGATCAACACTGAAGCTTTCTTT
TRBJ1-5	NA	TRBD1	TRBV4-1	CASSQDPDRGHQPQHF	TGCGCCAGCAGCCAAGATCCGGACAGGGGGCATCAGCCCCAGCATTTT
TRBJ1-2	once	TRBD1	TRBV18	CASSPAQGGTIGHGYTF	TGTGCCAGCTCACCCGCCCAGGGGGGAACAATCGGGCACGGCTACACCTTC
TRBJ2-7	NA	NA	TRBV5-6	CASSLEGQTNFGEQYF	TGTGCCAGCAGCTTGGAAGGCCAGACTAATTTCGGGGAGCAGTACTTC
TRBJ1-1	NA	NA	TRBV15	CATSRAGRNTEAFF	TGTGCCACCAGCAGGGCAGGGAGGAACACTGAAGCTTTCTTT
TRBJ1-1	NA	NA	TRBV11-3	CASSLDPAGLGNTEAFF	TGTGCCAGCAGCTTAGACCCTGCCGGTTTGGGGAACACTGAAGCTTTCTTT
TRBJ1-2	NA	NA	TRBV4-3	CASSQDRLSGGYTF	TGCGCCAGCAGCCAAGATAGATTGAGTGGTGGCTACACCTTC
TRBJ2-7	NA	TRBD1	TRBV19	CASTNGPRQGQSYEQYF	TGTGCCAGTACCAATGGACCTAGACAGGGTCAGTCCTACGAGCAGTACTTC
TRBJ2-2	NA	TRBD2	TRBV6-6	CASRIVGGYTGELFF	TGTGCCAGCAGGATCGTCGGGGGGTACACCGGGGAGCTGTTTTTT
TRBJ2-7	NA	NA	TRBV6-1	CASSRDVNSYEQYF	TGTGCCAGCAGCCGGGACGTCAACTCCTACGAGCAGTACTTC
TRBJ2-3	NA	TRBD2	TRBV10-2	CASSETSGGGTDTQYF	TGCGCCAGCAGTGAGACTTCGGGAGGGGGCACAGATACGCAGTATTTT
TRBJ1-6	NA	TRBD1	TRBV5-1	CASSNPGQGILSPLHF	TGCGCCAGCAGCAACCCGGGACAGGGTATTCTTTCACCCCTCCACTTT
TRBJ1-5	NA	NA	TRBV7-9	CASSLGGYSNQPQHF	TGTGCCAGCAGCTTAGGGGGTTATAGCAATCAGCCCCAGCATTTT
TRBJ1-1	NA	NA	TRBV6-1	CASRMDRQTEAFF	TGTGCCAGCAGGATGGACAGACAAACTGAAGCTTTCTTT
TRBJ2-7	few	NA	TRBV9	CASSLTGAASSYEQYF	TGTGCCAGCAGTCTCACGGGGGCCGCATCCTCCTACGAGCAGTACTTC
TRBJ2-4	NA	NA	TRBV7-9	CASSFIGPLITLAKNIQYF	TGTGCCAGCAGCTTTATAGGCCCCCTTATAACCTTAGCCAAAAACATTCAGTACTTC
TRBJ2-7	NA	NA	TRBV7-6	CASSLEAVGTYEQYF	TGTGCCAGCAGCTTAGAGGCGGTGGGGACCTACGAGCAGTACTTC
TRBJ1-1	medium-sized	NA	TRBV19	CASSIGGGAGTEAFF	TGTGCCAGTAGTATAGGCGGCGGGGCTGGCACTGAAGCTTTCTTT
TRBJ1-1	NA	NA	TRBV4-3	CASSQNRAGSFGFF	TGCGCCAGCAGCCAAAATCGGGCAGGGTCCTTTGGTTTCTTT
TRBJ2-2	NA	NA	TRBV7-2	CASSWSSSGELFF	TGTGCCAGCAGCTGGTCGAGTTCCGGGGAGCTGTTTTTT
TRBJ2-1	NA	NA	TRBV9	CASSSGVGSYNEQFF	TGTGCCAGCAGCTCTGGGGTGGGCTCCTACAATGAGCAGTTCTTC
TRBJ2-7	NA	NA	TRBV5-6	CASSLVLTWGEEQYF	TGTGCCAGCAGCTTGGTCCTCACTTGGGGGGAGGAGCAGTACTTC
TRBJ1-1	few	TRBD1	TRBV7-2	CASTSTGMNTEAFF	TGTGCCAGCACCTCGACAGGGATGAACACTGAAGCTTTCTTT
TRBJ1-2	once	NA	TRBV30	CAWTREPLYGYTF	TGTGCCTGGACAAGGGAGCCCCTCTATGGCTACACCTTC
TRBJ1-2	NA	NA	TRBV14	CASSQERGAYGYTF	TGTGCCAGCAGCCAAGAGAGGGGAGCGTATGGCTACACCTTC
TRBJ2-3	NA	TRBD2	TRBV4-1	CASSPGLATSTDTQYF	TGCGCCAGCAGCCCCGGACTAGCGACAAGCACAGATACGCAGTATTTT
TRBJ1-6	NA	NA	TRBV5-5	CASSLWGSDSPLHF	TGTGCCAGCAGCCTATGGGGAAGCGATTCACCCCTCCACTTT
TRBJ1-5	medium-sized	NA	TRBV5-4	CASSLASNQPQHF	TGTGCCAGCAGCTTGGCCAGCAATCAGCCCCAGCATTTT
TRBJ1-5	NA	TRBD1	TRBV7-2	CASSLGTGGSNQPQHF	TGTGCCAGCAGCTTAGGGACAGGGGGGAGCAATCAGCCCCAGCATTTT